The T cell receptor beta chain under discussion was sequenced for a study of cytomegalovirus exposure and HLA in healthy donors. This clone appeared once. Its antigen is not identified. The CDR3 has 14 residues. The ends were cut back, 1 base at V and 0 bases at J, with 7 bases in the middle. Germline lookup yields CDR1 SEHNR and CDR2 FQNEAQ (reference sequence). At collection, donors were nominally healthy, but unrecorded immune exposures were probable. Primers for the PCR totalled 60 Vbeta and 13 Jbeta. Sequenced by immunoSEQ multiplex PCR; TCRdb stores in-frame clones only, minus some. This table holds about 170,000 clones, around 80% found once. Study results and caveats: In an earlier analysis, productive rearrangement rates for most beta V segments clustered near 87% or 30%. The authors later found HLA-associated TCR beta chains more clonally expanded than equally common others.

This clonotype originated in a female donor in good health and CMV-seronegative. V and J are TRBV7-9 and TRBJ2-7; no clear D gene. Material: PBMCs. The CDR3 nucleotides are TGTGCCAGCAGCTTAGACTACACCTCCTACGAGCAGTACTTC. Translating it yields CASSLDYTSYEQYF.